The 15 T cell receptor beta chains below were found in one sample sequenced in a study of CD8+ T cells in alopecia areata. TCR sequencing used cDNA made by reverse transcription of extracted RNA. The data were produced by immunoSEQ multiplex PCR, yet TCRdb's version contains in-frame clones alone and is incomplete. The table lists around 100,000 clones, with no singletons. Input material: lesional skin. These receptors were obtained from a C3H/HeJ mouse with alopecia areata. The mouse line has the MHC haplotype H2-k.

The table lists this clone with a few counts. Gene names refer to mouse genes. Coverage ceases 4 residues before the CDR3 finishes, and the germline J gene fills in the end. V and J are TRBV13-3 and TRBJ2-3; 9 bases are a match to TRBD2. V shed 6 bases and J 3 bases; nucleotides not matched to a gene: 8. CDR1 NNHDY and CDR2 SYVADS come from the germline V gene. The CDR3 is 15 amino acids. The CDR3 protein is CASTSTGGGAETLYF. The DNA read from the CDR3 is TGTGCCAGCACCTCGACTGGGGGAGGCGCAGAA.

About this clone: Genes and germline come from the mouse. The read falls 4 residues short of the CDR3 end, and the missing part is taken from the germline J gene. The chain links TRBV13-2 to TRBJ2-7, with TRBD2 matching 10 bases. Germline V gene data show CDR1 as NNHNN and CDR2 as SYGAGS (reference sequence). This CDR3 is built from 14 residues. The part of the CDR3 DNA that was read is TGTGCCAGCGGTGATCTACTGGGGGGGTAT. Residues: CASGDLLGGY. The whole CDR3 sequence reads CASGDLLGGYEQYF.

Regarding this clone: Mouse names are used for the genes. Read coverage stops 4 residues before the CDR3 terminus; the germline J gene supplies the remainder. The chain has TRBV13-2 and TRBJ2-7; 12 positions agree with TRBD2. V gave up 1 base and J gave up 0 bases; unmatched junction bases: 2. From germline, CDR1 is NNHNN and CDR2 SYGAGS (reference sequence). This CDR3 has 16 amino acids. The DNA read from the CDR3 is TGTGCCAGCGGTGATCGGGACTGGGGGGACTCCTAT. Encoded protein: CASGDRDWGDSY. The CDR3 reads in full as CASGDRDWGDSYEQYF.

This clone was counted ten times or more. Gene names and germline refer to mouse. The read ends 4 residues shy of where the CDR3 ends; the end is completed using the germline J gene. V usage is TRBV13-3 and J usage is TRBJ2-2; TRBD1 matches 9 bases. This CDR3 is 15 amino acids long. Trimming took 5 bases from V and 1 from J; bases not matched to a gene: 3. CDR1 is NNHDY, CDR2 SYVADS, per germline. CDR3 region: CASRGDRENTGQLYF. Partial CDR3 DNA: TGTGCCAGCAGAGGGGACAGGGAAAACACCGGG.

This clone was recorded a few times. Gene and germline names: mouse. Sequencing ends 4 residues short of the CDR3 end; the germline J gene provides the rest. The rearrangement links TRBV13-2 to TRBJ2-5; 7 nucleotides line up with TRBD2. Germline assignment: CDR1 NNHNN and CDR2 SYGAGS (reference sequence). Trimming removed 0 bases from V and 0 bases from J; junction bases left unmatched: 4. CDR3 length equals 16 residues. The sequenced CDR3 bases are TGTGCCAGCGGTGATGGGGGGGGGTCTAACCAAGAC. Residues: CASGDGGGSNQD. The whole CDR3 protein is CASGDGGGSNQDTQYF.

At least ten counts were recorded for this clone. Each gene name is a mouse one. The CDR3 end is not reached by the read, which stops 4 residues before it; the germline J gene fills it in. The identical CDR3 is also encoded by other nucleotide sequences in the sample. The rearrangement links TRBV13-3 to TRBJ1-2; 8 nucleotides align to TRBD1. The V segment lost 2 bases and the J segment 1 base; nucleotides outside the gene matches: 4. Germline-derived CDR1 and CDR2 are NNHDY and SYVADS. The CDR3 runs to 15 residues. CDR3 amino acids: CASSDPGQGNSDYTF. CDR3 bases read: TGTGCCAGCAGTGACCCCGGACAGGGAAACTCC.

Details on this clone: The germline and genes are mouse ones. The read halts 4 residues ahead of the CDR3 end, with the missing end drawn from the germline J gene. The chain is built from TRBV19 and TRBJ1-1; D unclear. Germline lookup yields CDR1 FNHDT and CDR2 SITEND (reference sequence). V shed 6 bases and J shed 1 base, with 7 bases lying between them. CDR3 length: 12 residues. The CDR3: CASMWGNTEVFF. CDR3 bases read: TGTGCCAGCATGTGGGGAAACACA.

Note on this clone: The gene names here belong to mouse. Read data end 4 residues before the CDR3 end; the end is taken from the germline J gene. This chain links TRBV13-1 with TRBJ2-7; TRBD2 matches at 9 bases. Germline V CDR1 and CDR2: NSHNY, SYGAGN. The CDR3 runs 14 residues. Partial CDR3 DNA: TGTGCCAGCAGTGAACTGGGGGGAAGGTAT. Amino acid sequence: CASSELGGRY. The entire CDR3 protein is CASSELGGRYEQYF.

This clone was seen a few times. The germline and genes are mouse ones. The read ends 4 residues before the CDR3 terminus; that terminus is restored from the germline J gene. The chain recombines TRBV13-3 with TRBJ2-3; D perhaps matches TRBD2 (7 bases). The CDR3 runs to 16 residues. From germline, CDR1 is NNHDY and CDR2 SYVADS. V was trimmed by 3 bases and J by 1 base, leaving 15 bases between them. CDR3 DNA, as far as it was read: TGTGCCAGCAGTGGGGGAGGGGGGCCGGGTGCAGAA. Its translation is CASSGGGGPGAE. The CDR3 in its entirety is CASSGGGGPGAETLYF.

This clone was counted a few times. The genes are named according to mouse. The CDR3 extends 4 residues past the end of the read, so its final part is completed from the germline J gene. The V gene is TRBV19, the J gene TRBJ2-4; D gene ambiguous. Germline values: CDR1 FNHDT, CDR2 SITEND (reference sequence). The CDR3 spans 13 residues. V was pared by 4 bases and J by 2 bases, with 8 bases between. The CDR3 DNA, read in part, is TGTGCCAGCAGTTACAGATCTCAAAAC. Translating gives CASSYRSQN. The complete CDR3 reads CASSYRSQNTLYF.

This clone was recorded a few times. Mouse gene names and germline throughout. With the read ending 4 residues before the CDR3 end, the germline J gene is used to fill in that end. This chain links TRBV17 with TRBJ2-1, with 9 bases lining up with TRBD1. The length of the CDR3 is 14 residues. The V gene end was trimmed by 6 bases and the J gene end by 3 bases; junction bases not matched to a gene: 3. Germline V CDR1 and CDR2: MNHDT, YYDKIL. The covered CDR3 bases are TGTGCTAGCAGACAGGGGGCTGGCTATGCT. Protein: CASRQGAGYA. The full CDR3 reads CASRQGAGYAEQFF.

To note about this clone: The gene symbols are mouse symbols. The read ends 4 residues early relative to the CDR3; the germline J gene fills the gap. V is TRBV29 and J is TRBJ2-5; 9 bases are a match to TRBD1. From germline, CDR1 is MSHET and CDR2 SYDVDS. V was clipped by 4 bases and J by 3 bases; unmatched bases: 5. CDR3 length: 15 residues. Partial CDR3 DNA: TGTGCTAGCAGTTCCATCGACAGGGGGCAAGAC. Translated: CASSSIDRGQD. The complete CDR3 sequence is CASSSIDRGQDTQYF.

This clone came up many times. Germline and genes here are mouse. The read gets to within 4 residues of the CDR3 end, and the germline J gene fills in the rest. The chain joins TRBV13-3 to TRBJ2-7; 10 bases agree with TRBD2. The CDR3 spans 14 residues. J was trimmed by 3 bases and V by 5 bases; bases with no gene match: 5. Per the germline V gene, CDR1 is NNHDY and CDR2 is SYVADS. The CDR3 region is CASSPDWGSYEQYF. Incomplete CDR3 DNA: TGTGCCAGCAGCCCGGACTGGGGGAGCTAT.

On this clone itself: The gene symbols are mouse symbols. The chain's CDR3 is CASGHWGDSAETLYF. The sequenced CDR3 bases are TGTGCCAGCGGTCACTGGGGGGATAGTGCAGAA. The rearrangement uses TRBV13-2 and TRBJ2-3, with 9 bases aligning to TRBD2. The read gets to within 4 residues of the CDR3 end, and the germline J gene fills in the rest. The length of the CDR3 is 15 residues. V dropped 4 bases and J dropped 0; count of bases not matched to a gene: 3. CDR1 NNHNN and CDR2 SYGAGS come from the germline V gene (reference sequence).

As concerns this clone: Gene and germline names: mouse. The read ends 4 residues early relative to the CDR3; the germline J gene fills the gap. The rearrangement links TRBV19 to TRBJ2-1, with 7 bases fitting TRBD1. CDR1 is FNHDT, CDR2 SITEND, per germline (reference sequence). V was clipped by 3 bases and J by 5 bases; unmatched bases: 2. The CDR3 covers 13 residues. The CDR3 is CASSRGQNAEQFF. CDR3 DNA, as far as it was read: TGTGCCAGCAGTAGGGGACAGAATGCT.